This entry lists 2 T cell receptor beta chains sequenced from one sample in a study of blood T cell repertoires in COVID-19. The repertoire was sequenced with immunoSEQ multiplex PCR; TCRdb's copy has only in-frame clones and lacks some. Found here are 250,000 to 350,000 clones, more than 70% of them singletons; the top ten hold about 7.8%. The specimen was peripheral blood. The receptors here all came from a woman between 50 and 59 years old who had recovered from COVID-19.

The chain has TRBV5-1 and TRBJ1-1; tentatively, D is TRBD1 (5 bases). This CDR3 region has 12 residues. The germline V gene has CDR1 SGHRS and CDR2 YFSETQ. V was cut by 4 bases and J by 6 bases, with 10 bases left in between. CDR3 protein: CASSGAESEAFF. CDR3 sequence (DNA): TGCGCCAGCAGCGGGGCAGAGTCTGAAGCTTTCTTT.

V and J are TRBV19 and TRBJ2-1, with 9 bases that match TRBD1. This CDR3 is built from 14 residues. The V gene end was trimmed by 5 bases and the J gene end by 12 bases; junction bases not matched to a gene: 11. The V gene's germline CDR1 is LNHDA and CDR2 SQIVND (reference sequence). The CDR3 DNA follows: TGTGCCAGTAGTTCGTCCGGGACAGGGAGGACGCAGTTCTTC. Its protein product is CASSSSGTGRTQFF.